A single sample is the source of the 29 T cell receptor beta chains below, sequenced in a study of blood T cell repertoires in COVID-19. Assay: immunoSEQ multiplex PCR; the TCRdb copy retains only in-frame clones and omits some. The sample lists 70,000 to 100,000 clones; over 90% were seen once. The sequenced material came from peripheral blood. All receptors come from a man in his 60s with acute or convalescent COVID-19.

The gene calls are TRBV11-3 and TRBJ2-1; 9 bases fit TRBD2. V shed 5 bases, J shed 7 bases, and the junction held 18 bases outside the gene matches. This CDR3 region has 18 residues. CDR1 SGHNT and CDR2 YENEEA come from the germline V gene. In nucleotides, the CDR3 is TGTGCCAGCAGCCCCCGGGGAAATAGCGGGAGAAGGCCGAATGAGCAGTTCTTC. It encodes CASSPRGNSGRRPNEQFF.

The chain combines TRBV7-9 with TRBJ2-7; no definite D call. Germline CDR1 and CDR2: SEHNR and FQNEAQ (reference sequence). Trimming took off 4 bases at V and 3 bases at J, with 13 bases between the two ends. The CDR3 covers 14 residues. The CDR3 DNA reads as TGTGCCAGCAGCTCCTCGACACGCCACTACGAGCAGTACTTC. This translates into CASSSSTRHYEQYF.

J is TRBJ1-5 and V is TRBV9; a possible D gene is TRBD1 (6 bases). The CDR3 has 13 residues. The V gene lost 7 bases and the J gene lost 4 bases, with 12 bases spanning the gap. CDR1 SGDLS and CDR2 YYNGEE come from the germline V gene. In DNA, the CDR3 is TGTGCCAGCGGACAGTCCCATAATCAGCCCCAGCATTTT. The encoded protein is CASGQSHNQPQHF.

The chain uses TRBV3-1 (or the pseudogene TRBV3-2) and TRBJ2-6; no clear D gene. This CDR3 is 17 amino acids long. V was pared by 4 bases and J by 0 bases, with 13 bases between. Germline V gene sequence: CDR1 LGHDT, CDR2 YNNKEL (reference sequence). The CDR3 nucleotides read TGTGCCAGCAGCCGGTCAGACTCTTACTCTGGGGCCAACGTCCTGACTTTC. Translation gives CASSRSDSYSGANVLTF.

The V gene is TRBV11-3, the J gene TRBJ1-6, with no clear D. Germline V gene data show CDR1 as SGHNT and CDR2 as YENEEA. With 2 bases removed from V and 1 base from J, the gap between germline ends came to 3 bases. This CDR3 is 14 amino acids long. The CDR3 region is CASSLRSYNSPLHF. CDR3 sequence (DNA): TGTGCCAGCAGCTTACGTTCCTATAATTCACCCCTCCACTTT.

This rearrangement joins TRBV9 to TRBJ2-7, with D tentatively TRBD1 (5 bases). Germline CDR1 is SGDLS and CDR2 is YYNGEE. The CDR3 consists of 15 residues. The V and J ends lost 2 bases and 0 bases respectively, with 12 bases between them. CDR3 sequence (DNA): TGTGCCAGCAGCGTTGACAGTCTTAGCTCCTACGAGCAGTACTTC. Translation gives CASSVDSLSSYEQYF.

The rearrangement links TRBV19 to TRBJ1-5; D uncertain. The CDR3 consists of 13 residues. Germline values: CDR1 LNHDA, CDR2 SQIVND (reference sequence). Trimming stripped 3 bases from V and 4 bases from J, with 7 bases between. The CDR3 reads CASSIGQNQPQHF. The DNA for the CDR3 is TGTGCCAGTAGTATTGGCCAGAATCAGCCCCAGCATTTT.

The chain has TRBV9 and TRBJ2-5; 7 nucleotides agree with TRBD1. Germline CDR1 SGDLS, CDR2 YYNGEE. CDR3 size: 15 residues. Trimming removed 4 bases from V and 5 bases from J; junction bases left unmatched: 11. For the CDR3, the DNA is TGTGCCAGCAGCCCCACGCACAGGGGTGGGGAGACCCAGTACTTC. The encoded protein is CASSPTHRGGETQYF.

The J gene is TRBJ2-7, the V gene TRBV6-1; TRBD2 matches 9 bases. V lost 3 bases to trimming and J lost 0 bases; unmatched junction nucleotides: 3. This CDR3 comprises 15 residues. The V gene's germline CDR1 is MNHNS and CDR2 SASEGT. CDR3 in amino acids: CASSELAGTSYEQYF. In DNA form, the CDR3 reads TGTGCCAGCAGTGAGCTAGCGGGAACCTCCTACGAGCAGTACTTC.

This clone has only one observation. The chain carries TRBV11-2 and TRBJ1-4; D is undetermined. The germline CDR1 and CDR2 sequences are SGHAT and FQNNGV. This CDR3 has 12 amino acids. V was cut by 0 bases and J by 10 bases, with 6 bases left in between. Here the CDR3 reads CASSLEPGKLFF. DNA of the CDR3: TGTGCCAGCAGCTTAGAGCCCGGAAAACTGTTTTTT.

The genes are TRBV19 and TRBJ2-5; 10 nucleotides agree with TRBD2. V shed 8 bases and J 9 bases; nucleotides not matched to a gene: 9. Germline assignment: CDR1 LNHDA and CDR2 SQIVND (reference sequence). The CDR3 is 13 residues long. The CDR3 is CASGSVAGGPQYF. The CDR3 DNA reads TGTGCCAGTGGAAGCGTAGCGGGAGGACCCCAGTACTTC. The whole variable domain, remainder taken from reference TRBV19 and TRBJ2-5, is DGGITQSPKYLFRKEGQNVTLSCEQNLNHDAMYWYRQDPGQGLRLIYYSQIVNDFQKGDIAEGYSVSREKKESFPLTVTSAQKNPTAFYLCASGSVAGGPQYFGPGTRLLVL.

The CDR3 loop reads CASTPLGHSGYNEQFF. The CDR3 bases are TGTGCCAGCACTCCCCTGGGACATAGTGGTTACAATGAGCAGTTCTTC. V is TRBV27 and J is TRBJ2-1; D is possibly TRBD1 (6 bases). The CDR3 is 16 amino acids. Deletions cut 7 bases from V and 4 bases from J, with 20 bases between. Per the germline V gene, CDR1 is MNHEY and CDR2 is SMNVEV (reference sequence).

This rearrangement joins TRBV6-5 to TRBJ1-1; 7 nucleotides align to TRBD1. The CDR3 has 16 residues. With V trimmed by 2 bases and J by 5 bases, 11 bases remained unmatched. Germline V gives CDR1 MNHEY, CDR2 SVGAGI. CDR3 nucleotides: TGTGCCAGCAGTTACCACGAGGGGGCTTTAGTAACTGAAGCTTTCTTT. This encodes CASSYHEGALVTEAFF.

This chain's CDR3 is CASSSQGLAAYNEQFF. CDR3 DNA sequence: TGTGCCAGTAGTTCGCAGGGACTAGCGGCTTACAATGAGCAGTTCTTC. The rearrangement uses TRBV19 and TRBJ2-1, with TRBD2 matching over 11 bases. CDR1 and CDR2 from the germline V gene are LNHDA and SQIVND (reference sequence). This CDR3 has 16 amino acids. V was pared by 5 bases and J by 4 bases, with 7 bases of the junction left unmatched.

The chain employs TRBV5-4 and TRBJ2-2; D might be TRBD2 (6 bases). Germline loops: CDR1 SGHNT, CDR2 YYREEE (reference sequence). The CDR3 is 15 residues long. V lost 0 bases and J 3 bases, leaving 9 bases between the germline ends. CDR3 sequence (DNA): TGTGCCAGCAGCTTGGGCGGGATCTACACCGGGGAGCTGTTTTTT. Amino acid sequence: CASSLGGIYTGELFF.

This clone was recorded a few times. The chain combines TRBV28 with TRBJ1-2; 10 nucleotides line up with TRBD1. The germline V gene encodes CDR1 MDHEN and CDR2 SYDVKM. Trimming cost V 6 bases and J 8 bases; bases outside gene matches: 6. The CDR3 is 13 residues long. The CDR3: CASSRTGGGGYTF. The DNA of the CDR3 is TGTGCCAGCAGCCGGACAGGGGGAGGGGGCTACACCTTC.

In nucleotides, the CDR3 is TGCGCCAGCAGCACAGGGGTACCGGGAAACACCATATATTTT. The encoded protein is CASSTGVPGNTIYF. V usage is TRBV5-1 and J usage is TRBJ1-3, with 7 bases aligning to TRBD1. The germline CDR1 and CDR2 sequences are SGHRS and YFSETQ. With V trimmed by 4 bases and J by 4 bases, 5 bases remained unmatched. The CDR3 covers 14 residues.

This clone was recorded only once. The chain has TRBV18 and TRBJ2-7, with 7 bases matching TRBD2. With V trimmed by 2 bases and J by 3 bases, 4 bases remained unmatched. Germline V gene lookup returns CDR1 KGHSH and CDR2 LQKENI. The CDR3 length is 14 residues. The CDR3 DNA sequence: TGTGCCAGCTCACCATCGGCGGGAGTCTACGAGCAGTACTTC. Encoded protein: CASSPSAGVYEQYF.

In its sample, this clone was seen a few times. V is TRBV27 and J is TRBJ2-2; D may be TRBD2 (7 bases). Germline CDR1 and CDR2: MNHEY and SMNVEV (reference sequence). There are 14 residues in the CDR3. V was trimmed by 5 bases and J by 9 bases, leaving 16 bases between them. The CDR3 DNA is TGTGCCAGCAGTAAATACGGGGGGCAGAGGGAGCTGTTTTTT. Its translation: CASSKYGGQRELFF.

CDR3 nucleotides: TGTGCCAGCAGCCCCCGTCTCCGGGGGGGCGTTAGCACAGATACGCAGTATTTT. Translation: CASSPRLRGGVSTDTQYF. This chain links TRBV9 with TRBJ2-3; 8 bases match TRBD2. CDR1 is SGDLS and CDR2 is YYNGEE in the germline V gene. V lost 4 bases and J lost 0; bases outside the gene matches: 13. The CDR3 totals 18 residues.

The chain combines TRBV6-6 with TRBJ2-7, with 9 bases identical to TRBD1. The CDR3 is 15 residues long. From germline, CDR1 is MNHNY and CDR2 SVGAGI (reference sequence). V shed 8 bases and J 5 bases; nucleotides not matched to a gene: 13. The CDR3 nucleotides read TGTGCCAGCGTTCCTCCGGGACAGGGTATCCACGAGCAGTACTTC. Its translation is CASVPPGQGIHEQYF.

This clone was seen just once. The chain links TRBV27 to TRBJ2-2; D call uncertain. V lost 6 bases and J lost 2, with 4 bases in between. This CDR3 comprises 12 residues. Germline V gene sequence: CDR1 MNHEY, CDR2 SMNVEV (reference sequence). CDR3 in amino acids: CASRRNTGELFF. In DNA form, the CDR3 reads TGTGCCAGCAGGAGAAACACCGGGGAGCTGTTTTTT.

The rearrangement links TRBV6-6 to TRBJ1-4; TRBD1 aligns across 9 bases. Trimming took 5 bases from V and 8 from J; bases not matched to a gene: 6. Germline lookup yields CDR1 MNHNY and CDR2 SVGAGI (reference sequence). This CDR3 has 14 amino acids. Here the CDR3 DNA reads TGTGCCAGCAGTCCGGACAGGGGAAGAGAAAAACTGTTTTTT. Translating gives CASSPDRGREKLFF.

The chain employs TRBV5-4 and TRBJ2-7, with D possibly TRBD1 on 6 matching bases. V dropped 2 bases and J dropped 2 bases, with 11 bases sitting between them. The CDR3 covers 14 residues. Germline CDR1 reads SGHNT; CDR2 reads YYREEE (reference sequence). CDR3 sequence (DNA): TGTGCCAGCAGCTTCCAGGGGAATCCCTACGAGCAGTACTTC. Its protein is CASSFQGNPYEQYF. The entire variable domain, with the rest obtained from reference TRBV5-4 and TRBJ2-7, is as follows: ETGVTQSPTHLIKTRGQQVTLRCSSQSGHNTVSWYQQALGQGPQFIFQYYREEENGRGNFPPRFSGLQFPNYSSELNVNALELDDSALYLCASSFQGNPYEQYFGPGTRLTVT.

The chain combines TRBV6-5 with TRBJ2-2; maybe TRBD2 (6 bases). The length of the CDR3 is 12 residues. From germline, CDR1 is MNHEY and CDR2 SVGAGI. V lost 6 bases and J 4 bases, leaving 6 bases between the germline ends. For the CDR3, the DNA is TGTGCCAGCAGGGGAGGCACCGGGGAGCTGTTTTTT. Translated: CASRGGTGELFF.

This clone occurred once. The chain combines TRBV6-5 with TRBJ2-5; TRBD2 might be the D (6 bases). The CDR3 has 14 amino acids. With 6 bases removed from V and 0 bases from J, the gap between germline ends came to 11 bases. Germline V CDR1 and CDR2: MNHEY, SVGAGI. CDR3 residues: CASRGGRNQETQYF. DNA of the CDR3: TGTGCCAGCAGGGGGGGACGGAACCAAGAGACCCAGTACTTC.

The V call is TRBV4-1, the J call TRBJ2-7; D perhaps matches TRBD2 (6 bases). Trimming took off 1 base at V and 1 base at J, with 14 bases between the two ends. The CDR3 contains 16 residues. Germline CDR1 and CDR2: MGHRA and YSYEKL. CDR3: CASSQGMGLISYEQYF. CDR3 in DNA: TGCGCCAGCAGCCAAGGGATGGGACTCATTTCCTACGAGCAGTACTTC.

The gene calls are TRBV11-1 and TRBJ2-7; D might be TRBD1 (6 bases). CDR3 length equals 14 residues. V was trimmed by 3 bases and J by 2 bases, leaving 11 bases between them. Germline lookup yields CDR1 SGHAT and CDR2 FQDESV (reference sequence). The CDR3 nucleotides are TGTGCCAGCAGCTTCGCAGGGGCCACCTACGAGCAGTACTTC. Amino acids: CASSFAGATYEQYF.

The V and J genes are TRBV28 and TRBJ1-1; maybe TRBD1 (5 bases). The CDR3 contains 14 residues. V was cut by 1 base and J by 4 bases, with 10 bases left in between. The germline V gene has CDR1 MDHEN and CDR2 SYDVKM. CDR3 residues: CASSLLAGRTEAFF. The CDR3 coding sequence is TGTGCCAGCAGTTTATTGGCAGGGCGCACTGAAGCTTTCTTT.